The entry that follows covers one T cell receptor (beta chain) sequence. The data originate from a study of blood T cell repertoires in COVID-19. Study-wide context: Italy, Spain and the United States were the sources of the convalescent and acute COVID-19 samples.

The V gene's germline CDR1 is LGHDT and CDR2 YNNKEL (reference sequence). The CDR3 runs 14 residues. Trimming shortened V by 5 bases and J by 7 bases, and 14 bases separated the two germline ends. Authors' analysis steps: Amplification with reference gene primers provided the estimates of nucleated cell counts. The table came from immunoSEQ multiplex PCR; TCRdb's copy has only in-frame clones and leaves some out. That table gives V, J and clone size, and the DNA gave D and trimming. The repertoire includes nearly 95,000 clones, 90% of them detected once, and approximately 1.6% sits in the top ten. V usage is TRBV3-1 (or the pseudogene TRBV3-2) and J usage is TRBJ2-2; D may be TRBD1 (5 bases). The sequencing sample was made of peripheral blood. This TCR derives from a human donor with active COVID-19. The donor label of this sample is uncertain. CDR3 coding DNA: TGTGCCAGCAGCGATCAGGGTTATCACGGGGAGCTGTTTTTT. Translation: CASSDQGYHGELFF.